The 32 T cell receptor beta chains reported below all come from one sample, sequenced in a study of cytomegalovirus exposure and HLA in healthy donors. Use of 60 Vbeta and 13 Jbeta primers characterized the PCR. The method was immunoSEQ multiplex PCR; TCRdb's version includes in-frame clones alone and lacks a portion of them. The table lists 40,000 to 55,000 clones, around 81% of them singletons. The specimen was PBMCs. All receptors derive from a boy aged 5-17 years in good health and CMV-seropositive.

CDR3 bases: TGTGCCAGCAGGGACCCTAGCGGGGGGAGCTCCTACGAGCAGTACTTC. Encoded protein: CASRDPSGGSSYEQYF. The J gene is TRBJ2-5, the V gene TRBV13, with 11 bases identical to TRBD2. The end of the DNA aligns better with TRBJ2-7, so the J call may be wrong. Germline values: CDR1 PRHDT, CDR2 FYEKMQ (reference sequence). The CDR3 has 16 residues.

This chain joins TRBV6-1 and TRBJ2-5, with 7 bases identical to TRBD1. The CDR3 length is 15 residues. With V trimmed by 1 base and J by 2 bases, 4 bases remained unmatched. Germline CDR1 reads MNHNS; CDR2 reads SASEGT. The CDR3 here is CASSEGDRNQETQYF. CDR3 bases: TGTGCCAGCAGTGAAGGGGACAGAAATCAAGAGACCCAGTACTTC.

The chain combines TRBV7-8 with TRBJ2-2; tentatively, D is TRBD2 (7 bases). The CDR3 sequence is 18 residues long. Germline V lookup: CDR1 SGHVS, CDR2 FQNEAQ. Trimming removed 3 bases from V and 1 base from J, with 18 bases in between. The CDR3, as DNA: TGTGCCAGCAGCTTTAGGGGGGGTGGCCCCTTGAACACCGGGGAGCTGTTTTTT. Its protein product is CASSFRGGGPLNTGELFF.

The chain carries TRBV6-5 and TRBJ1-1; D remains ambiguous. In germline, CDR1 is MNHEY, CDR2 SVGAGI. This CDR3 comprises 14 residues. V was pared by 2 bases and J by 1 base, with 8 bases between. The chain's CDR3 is CASSYVAGNTEAFF. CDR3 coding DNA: TGTGCCAGCAGTTACGTTGCAGGGAACACTGAAGCTTTCTTT.

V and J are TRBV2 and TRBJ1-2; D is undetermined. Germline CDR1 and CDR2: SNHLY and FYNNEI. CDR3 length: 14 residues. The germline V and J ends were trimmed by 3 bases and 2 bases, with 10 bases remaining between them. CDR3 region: CASSESSMNYGYTF. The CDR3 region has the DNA TGTGCCAGCAGTGAGTCGAGTATGAACTATGGCTACACCTTC.

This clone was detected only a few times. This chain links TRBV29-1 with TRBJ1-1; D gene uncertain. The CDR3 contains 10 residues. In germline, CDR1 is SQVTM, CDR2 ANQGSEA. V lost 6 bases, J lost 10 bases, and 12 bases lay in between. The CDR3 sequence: CSVSDFGAFF. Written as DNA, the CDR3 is TGCAGCGTATCGGACTTCGGAGCTTTCTTT.

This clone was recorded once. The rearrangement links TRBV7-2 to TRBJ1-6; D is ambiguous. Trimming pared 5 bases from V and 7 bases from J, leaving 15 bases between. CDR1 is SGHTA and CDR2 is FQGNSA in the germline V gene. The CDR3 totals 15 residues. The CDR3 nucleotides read TGTGCCAGCAGCCCTGAGATGGTAGAGAATTCACCCCTCCACTTT. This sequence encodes CASSPEMVENSPLHF. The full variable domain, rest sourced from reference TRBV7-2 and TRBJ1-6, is GAGVSQSPSNKVTEKGKDVELRCDPISGHTALYWYRQSLGQGLEFLIYFQGNSAPDKSGLPSDRFSAERTGGSVSTLTIQRTQQEDSAVYLCASSPEMVENSPLHFGNGTRLTVT.

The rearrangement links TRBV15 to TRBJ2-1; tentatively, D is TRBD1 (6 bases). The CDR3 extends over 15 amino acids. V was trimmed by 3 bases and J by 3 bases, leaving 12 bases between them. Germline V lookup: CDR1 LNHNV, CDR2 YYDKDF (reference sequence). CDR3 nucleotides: TGTGCCACCAGCAGCGTTCGGGACATCTACAATGAGCAGTTCTTC. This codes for CATSSVRDIYNEQFF.

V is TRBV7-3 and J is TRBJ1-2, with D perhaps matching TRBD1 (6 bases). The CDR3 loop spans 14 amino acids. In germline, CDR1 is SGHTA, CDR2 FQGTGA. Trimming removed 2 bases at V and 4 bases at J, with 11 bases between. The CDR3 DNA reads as TGTGCCAGCAGCTTAGGCCCAGGGGTCTATGGCTACACCTTC. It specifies CASSLGPGVYGYTF.

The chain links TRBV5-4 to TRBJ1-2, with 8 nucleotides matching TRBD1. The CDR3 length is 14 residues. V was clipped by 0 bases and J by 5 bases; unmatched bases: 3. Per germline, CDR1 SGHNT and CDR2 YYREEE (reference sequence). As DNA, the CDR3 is TGTGCCAGCAGCTTGGCCCAGGGGGCGTATGGCTACACCTTC. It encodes CASSLAQGAYGYTF. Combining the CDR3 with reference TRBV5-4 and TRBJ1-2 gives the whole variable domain ETGVTQSPTHLIKTRGQQVTLRCSSQSGHNTVSWYQQALGQGPQFIFQYYREEENGRGNFPPRFSGLQFPNYSSELNVNALELDDSALYLCASSLAQGAYGYTFGSGTRLTVV.

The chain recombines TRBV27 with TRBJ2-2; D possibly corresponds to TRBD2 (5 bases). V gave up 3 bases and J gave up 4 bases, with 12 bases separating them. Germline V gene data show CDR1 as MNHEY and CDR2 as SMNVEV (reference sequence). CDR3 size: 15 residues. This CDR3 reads CASSFAEEGTGELFF. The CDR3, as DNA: TGTGCCAGCAGTTTCGCGGAGGAAGGCACCGGGGAGCTGTTTTTT.

Written as DNA, the CDR3 is TGTGCCACCAGCAGAGATCTAGGGGCTGCTCAGCCCCAGCATTTT. It specifies CATSRDLGAAQPQHF. The chain uses TRBV15 and TRBJ1-5; a possible D gene is TRBD1 (5 bases). Trimming left V 0 bases short and J 6 bases short, with 12 bases between. The germline V gene encodes CDR1 LNHNV and CDR2 YYDKDF (reference sequence). The CDR3 contains 15 residues.

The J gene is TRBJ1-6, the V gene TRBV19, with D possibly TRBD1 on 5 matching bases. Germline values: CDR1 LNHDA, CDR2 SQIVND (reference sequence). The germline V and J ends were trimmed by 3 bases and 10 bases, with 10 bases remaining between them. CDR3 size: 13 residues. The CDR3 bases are TGTGCCAGTAGTATCGGGTGGGGCTCACCCCTCCACTTT. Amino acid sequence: CASSIGWGSPLHF.

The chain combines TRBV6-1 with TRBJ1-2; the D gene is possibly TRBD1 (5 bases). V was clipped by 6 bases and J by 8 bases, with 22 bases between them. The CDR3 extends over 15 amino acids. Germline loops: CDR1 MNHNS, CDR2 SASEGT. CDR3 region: CASSTTAPKTRGYTF. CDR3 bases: TGTGCCAGCAGCACGACAGCCCCAAAAACGAGGGGCTACACCTTC.

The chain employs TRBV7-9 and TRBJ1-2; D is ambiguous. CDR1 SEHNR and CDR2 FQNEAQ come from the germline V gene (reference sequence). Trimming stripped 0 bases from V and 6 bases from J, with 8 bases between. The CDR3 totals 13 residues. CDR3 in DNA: TGTGCCAGCAGCTTAGCAATCCGAGATGGCTACACCTTC. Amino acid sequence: CASSLAIRDGYTF.

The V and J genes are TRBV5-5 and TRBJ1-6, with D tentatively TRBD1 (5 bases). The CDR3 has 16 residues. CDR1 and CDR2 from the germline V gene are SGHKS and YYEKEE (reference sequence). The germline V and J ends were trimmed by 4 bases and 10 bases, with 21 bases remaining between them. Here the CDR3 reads CASSPPAKDIGSPLHF. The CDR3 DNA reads TGTGCCAGCAGCCCCCCGGCGAAGGACATCGGGTCACCCCTCCACTTT.

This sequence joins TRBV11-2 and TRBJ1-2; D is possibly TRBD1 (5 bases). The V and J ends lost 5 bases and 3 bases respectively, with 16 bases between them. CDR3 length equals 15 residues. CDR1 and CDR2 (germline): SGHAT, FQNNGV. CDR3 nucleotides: TGTGCCAGCAGCATCCTTCTGACAGTCGACTATGGCTACACCTTC. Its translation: CASSILLTVDYGYTF.

CDR3 loop: CASSVGAGSDYEQYF. The CDR3, as DNA: TGCGCCAGCAGTGTTGGGGCAGGGTCGGACTACGAGCAGTACTTC. The chain employs TRBV10-2 and TRBJ2-5; TRBD1 might be the D (5 bases). The end of the DNA aligns better with TRBJ2-7, so the J call may be wrong. The CDR3 contains 15 residues. Germline CDR1 reads WSHSY; CDR2 reads SAAADI.

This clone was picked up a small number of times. The CDR3 region is CASSLSGRGINSPLHF. In DNA, the CDR3 is TGTGCCAGCAGTTTATCAGGGAGGGGGATCAATTCACCCCTCCACTTT. The V call is TRBV27, the J call TRBJ1-6, with a weak D call TRBD1 (6 bases). The CDR3 spans 16 residues. V dropped 0 bases and J dropped 7 bases, with 13 bases sitting between them. In germline, CDR1 is MNHEY, CDR2 SMNVEV (reference sequence).

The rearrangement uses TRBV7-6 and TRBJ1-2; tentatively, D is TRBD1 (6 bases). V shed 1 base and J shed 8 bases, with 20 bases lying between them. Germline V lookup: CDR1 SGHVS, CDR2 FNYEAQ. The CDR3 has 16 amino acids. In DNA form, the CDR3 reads TGTGCCAGCAGCTTAGAGTGGGGGCTCCTCCCGGGGGGCTACACCTTC. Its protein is CASSLEWGLLPGGYTF.

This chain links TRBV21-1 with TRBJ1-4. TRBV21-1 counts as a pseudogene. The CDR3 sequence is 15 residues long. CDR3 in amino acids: CASPRCRGFGGELFF. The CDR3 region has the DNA TGTGCCAGCCCGCGTTGCAGGGGCTTTGGGGGGGAACTGTTTTTT.

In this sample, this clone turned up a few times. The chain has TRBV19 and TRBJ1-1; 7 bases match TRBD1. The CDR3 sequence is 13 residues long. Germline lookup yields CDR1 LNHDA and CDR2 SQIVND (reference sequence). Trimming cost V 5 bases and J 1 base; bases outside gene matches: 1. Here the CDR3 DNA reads TGTGCCAGTAGTCGACAGGGGAACACTGAAGCTTTCTTT. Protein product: CASSRQGNTEAFF.

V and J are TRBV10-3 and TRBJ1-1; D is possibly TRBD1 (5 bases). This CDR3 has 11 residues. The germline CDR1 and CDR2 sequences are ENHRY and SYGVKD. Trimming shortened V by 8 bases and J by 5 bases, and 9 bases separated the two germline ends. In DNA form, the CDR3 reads TGTGCCATCGGGGGGGATACTGAAGCTTTCTTT. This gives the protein CAIGGDTEAFF.

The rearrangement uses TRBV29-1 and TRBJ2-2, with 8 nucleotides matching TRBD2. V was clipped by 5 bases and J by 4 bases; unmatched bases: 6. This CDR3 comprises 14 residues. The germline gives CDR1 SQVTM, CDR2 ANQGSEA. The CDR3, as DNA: TGCAGCGTTTGGGGCGGGGGGACCACCGGGGAGCTGTTTTTT. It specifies CSVWGGGTTGELFF.

The chain's CDR3 is CASRAGMDEKLFF. CDR3 bases: TGCGCCAGCAGGGCAGGGATGGATGAAAAACTGTTTTTT. V is TRBV5-1 and J is TRBJ1-4; TRBD1 is a possible D gene (5 bases). Per the germline V gene, CDR1 is SGHRS and CDR2 is YFSETQ. Trimming shortened V by 5 bases and J by 6 bases, and 11 bases separated the two germline ends. The CDR3 totals 13 residues.

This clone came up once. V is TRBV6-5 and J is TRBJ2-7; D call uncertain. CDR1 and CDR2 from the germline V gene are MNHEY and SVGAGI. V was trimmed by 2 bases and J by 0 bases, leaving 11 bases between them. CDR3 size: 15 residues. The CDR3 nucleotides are TGTGCCAGCAGTTACGTGAGGCACCACTCCTACGAGCAGTACTTC. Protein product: CASSYVRHHSYEQYF.

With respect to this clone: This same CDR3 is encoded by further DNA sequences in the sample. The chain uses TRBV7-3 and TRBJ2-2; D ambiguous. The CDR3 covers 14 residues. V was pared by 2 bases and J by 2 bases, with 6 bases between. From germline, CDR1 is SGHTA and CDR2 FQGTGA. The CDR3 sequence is CASSLGQNTGELFF. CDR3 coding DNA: TGTGCCAGCAGCTTAGGGCAAAACACCGGGGAGCTGTTTTTT.

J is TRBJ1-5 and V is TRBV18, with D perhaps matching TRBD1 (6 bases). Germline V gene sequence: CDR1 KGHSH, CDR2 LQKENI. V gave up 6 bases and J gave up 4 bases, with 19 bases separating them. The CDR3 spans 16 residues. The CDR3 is CASSLGQHSFNQPQHF. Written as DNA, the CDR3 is TGTGCCAGCTCCCTCGGACAGCACTCTTTTAATCAGCCCCAGCATTTT. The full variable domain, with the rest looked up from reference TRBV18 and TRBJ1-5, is NAGVMQNPRHLVRRRGQEARLRCSPMKGHSHVYWYRQLPEEGLKFMVYLQKENIIDESGMPKERFSAEFPKEGPSILRIQQVVRGDSAAYFCASSLGQHSFNQPQHFGDGTRLSIL.

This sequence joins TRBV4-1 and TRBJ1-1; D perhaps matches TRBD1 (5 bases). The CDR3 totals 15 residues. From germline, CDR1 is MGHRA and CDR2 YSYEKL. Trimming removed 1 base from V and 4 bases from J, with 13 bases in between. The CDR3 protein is CASSQVGGGITEAFF. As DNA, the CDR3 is TGCGCCAGCAGCCAAGTCGGGGGAGGTATCACTGAAGCTTTCTTT.

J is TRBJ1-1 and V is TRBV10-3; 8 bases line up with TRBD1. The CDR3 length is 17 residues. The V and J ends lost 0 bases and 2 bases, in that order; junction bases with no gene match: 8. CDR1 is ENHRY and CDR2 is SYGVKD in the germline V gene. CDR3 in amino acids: CAISESLLDRGNTEAFF. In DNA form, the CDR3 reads TGTGCCATCAGTGAGTCGCTCCTCGACAGGGGTAACACTGAAGCTTTCTTT.

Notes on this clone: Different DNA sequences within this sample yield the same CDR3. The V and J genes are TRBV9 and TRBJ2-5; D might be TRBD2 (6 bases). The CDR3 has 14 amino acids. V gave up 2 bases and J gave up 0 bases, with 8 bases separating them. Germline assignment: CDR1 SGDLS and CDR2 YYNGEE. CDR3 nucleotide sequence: TGTGCCAGCAGCGTTGGGGGGTACCAAGAGACCCAGTACTTC. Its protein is CASSVGGYQETQYF.

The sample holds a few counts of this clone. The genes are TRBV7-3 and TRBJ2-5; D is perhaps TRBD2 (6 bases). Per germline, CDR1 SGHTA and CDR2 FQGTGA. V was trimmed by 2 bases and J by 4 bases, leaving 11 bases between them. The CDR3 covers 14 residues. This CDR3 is CASSLGGAGETQYF. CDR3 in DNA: TGTGCCAGCAGCTTAGGCGGGGCAGGAGAGACCCAGTACTTC.